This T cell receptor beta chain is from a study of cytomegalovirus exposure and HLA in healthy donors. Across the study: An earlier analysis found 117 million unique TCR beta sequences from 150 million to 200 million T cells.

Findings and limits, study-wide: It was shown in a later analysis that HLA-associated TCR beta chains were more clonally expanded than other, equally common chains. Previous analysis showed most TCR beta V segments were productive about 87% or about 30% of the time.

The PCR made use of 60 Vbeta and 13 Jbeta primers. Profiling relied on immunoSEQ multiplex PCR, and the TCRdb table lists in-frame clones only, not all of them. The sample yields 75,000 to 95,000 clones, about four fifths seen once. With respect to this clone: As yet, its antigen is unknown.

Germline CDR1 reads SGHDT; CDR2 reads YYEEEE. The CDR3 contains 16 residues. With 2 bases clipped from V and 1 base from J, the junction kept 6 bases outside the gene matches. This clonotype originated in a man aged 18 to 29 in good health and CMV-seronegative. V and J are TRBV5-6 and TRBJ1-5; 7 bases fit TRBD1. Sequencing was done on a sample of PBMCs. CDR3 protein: CASSFGRGSSNQPQHF. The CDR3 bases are TGTGCCAGCAGCTTCGGCAGGGGGAGCAGCAATCAGCCCCAGCATTTT.